The 27 T cell receptor beta chains given below trace back to one sample, sequenced in a study of T-cell memory formation after mild COVID-19. TCRdb redid the calling of the 5' RACE reads with MiXCR, one entry per CDR3 protein. Of about 450,000 distinct CDR3 sequences listed, 23% are singletons. Sequenced input: PBMCs or a T cell subset sorted from them (not recorded which). The source of these receptors is an adult woman who had mild COVID-19 (a few samples of this study predate the infection). Cell type and time point are not known.

Remarks on this clonotype: The junction does not match germline at one end; this may be a read error. The chain couples TRBV5-1 to TRBJ2-7, with 7 positions matching TRBD1. The CDR3 loop spans 14 amino acids. From germline, CDR1 is SGHRS and CDR2 YFSETQ. CDR3 sequence (DNA): TGCGCCAGCACCTTGACAGGGAGCTCCTACGAGCAGTACTTC. It codes for CASTLTGSSYEQYF. The complete variable domain, with remaining parts taken from reference TRBV5-1 and TRBJ2-7, reads KAGVTQTPRYLIKTRGQQVTLSCSPISGHRSVSWYQQTPGQGLQFLFEYFSETQRNKGNFPGRFSGRQFSNSRSEMNVSTLELGDSALYLCASTLTGSSYEQYFGPGTRLTVT.

This chain connects TRBV5-1 to TRBJ2-3; TRBD1 is a possible D gene (5 bases). The germline gives CDR1 SGHRS, CDR2 YFSETQ. The CDR3 totals 17 residues. The ends were cut back, 4 bases at V and 1 base at J, with 19 bases in the middle. The CDR3 here is CASSHTELGAGTDTQYF. In nucleotides, the CDR3 is TGCGCCAGCAGCCATACCGAGCTTGGGGCTGGCACAGATACGCAGTATTTT.

The sample holds a few counts of this clonotype. The chain is built from TRBV29-1 and TRBJ1-1, with D perhaps matching TRBD1 (6 bases). The CDR3 length is 13 residues. V lost 5 bases and J 1 base, leaving 11 bases between the germline ends. Germline V gene lookup returns CDR1 SQVTM and CDR2 ANQGSEA. The CDR3 sequence is CSVCRGSNTEAFF. In DNA form, the CDR3 reads TGCAGCGTTTGCAGGGGATCGAACACTGAAGCTTTCTTT.

There are a few counts of this clonotype. J is TRBJ2-7 and V is TRBV20-1; a weak D match, TRBD2 (6 bases). Germline V gives CDR1 DFQATT, CDR2 SNEGSKA (reference sequence). Trimming stripped 3 bases from V and 2 bases from J, with 8 bases between. The length of the CDR3 is 12 residues. CDR3 loop: CSARDYAYEQYF. The CDR3 DNA is TGCAGTGCTAGGGACTACGCCTACGAGCAGTACTTC.

This sequence joins TRBV18 and TRBJ2-3; 11 nucleotides align to TRBD2. Germline-derived CDR1 and CDR2 are KGHSH and LQKENI. V lost 1 base to trimming and J lost 3 bases; unmatched junction nucleotides: 3. This CDR3 has 16 residues. The CDR3 sequence: CASSPRLAGRTDTQYF. The CDR3 bases are TGTGCCAGCTCACCACGACTAGCGGGACGGACAGATACGCAGTATTTT.

This clonotype came up many times. In nucleotides, the CDR3 is TGTGCCAGCAGCTTAGGGGGACTAGCGGTCAATGAGCAGTTCTTC. Its protein is CASSLGGLAVNEQFF. This chain links TRBV7-6 with TRBJ2-1, with 11 bases lining up with TRBD2. The CDR3 totals 15 residues. Germline CDR1 is SGHVS and CDR2 is FNYEAQ. Unmatched junction bases numbered 2, after V lost 1 base and J lost 6 bases.

This clonotype was counted between two and nine times. The chain has TRBV25-1 and TRBJ1-2; 9 positions agree with TRBD1. V trimming: 3 bases; J trimming: 4 bases; junction bases outside the gene matches: 15. CDR1 is MGHDK and CDR2 is SYGVNS in the germline V gene. This CDR3 contains 18 residues. The CDR3: CASSEGVLGTGSIYGYTF. The DNA for the CDR3 is TGTGCCAGCAGTGAGGGGGTCTTAGGGACAGGGAGTATCTATGGCTACACCTTC.

This clonotype was counted only a few times. The chain couples TRBV20-1 to TRBJ2-7; 11 bases are a match to TRBD2. V lost 4 bases and J lost 2; bases outside the gene matches: 4. The CDR3 has 14 amino acids. CDR1 and CDR2 (germline): DFQATT, SNEGSKA (reference sequence). Here the CDR3 DNA reads TGCAGTGCTAAGATAGCGGGGGGGCCCTACGAGCAGTACTTC. This encodes CSAKIAGGPYEQYF.

The chain uses TRBV12-3 or TRBV12-4 and TRBJ2-2, with 8 positions matching TRBD2. V trimming: 2 bases; J trimming: 7 bases; junction bases outside the gene matches: 9. The CDR3 sequence is 16 residues long. The CDR3: CASSLSLAGGGGELFF. Written as DNA, the CDR3 is TGTGCCAGCAGTTTAAGTCTAGCGGGCGGAGGCGGGGAGCTGTTTTTT.

V and J are TRBV12-3 or TRBV12-4 and TRBJ2-5; 12 nucleotides align to TRBD2. V was clipped by 4 bases and J by 5 bases; unmatched bases: 11. CDR3 length: 17 amino acids. The CDR3 reads CASSSGTSGLFQETQYF. DNA of the CDR3: TGTGCCAGCAGTTCTGGGACTAGCGGGCTCTTCCAGGAGACCCAGTACTTC.

In this sample, this clonotype turned up many times. The chain carries TRBV7-7 and TRBJ2-3; no reliable D call. There are 13 residues in the CDR3. Germline V lookup: CDR1 SSHAT, CDR2 FNYEAQ (reference sequence). V lost 5 bases and J 1 base, leaving 7 bases between the germline ends. CDR3 DNA sequence: TGTGCCAGCAGCCAAGCCGGCACAGATACGCAGTATTTT. Its translation is CASSQAGTDTQYF.

This clonotype showed up many times. V usage is TRBV7-4 and J usage is TRBJ1-5, with a possible D match to TRBD1 (5 bases). Germline V lookup: CDR1 SGHVT, CDR2 SQSDAQ. Trimming removed 1 base from V and 1 base from J, with 11 bases in between. The CDR3 contains 16 residues. CDR3 residues: CASSLVVRESNQPQHF. The CDR3 nucleotides are TGTGCCAGCAGCTTAGTAGTCAGGGAGAGCAATCAGCCCCAGCATTTT.

This clonotype has just a few counts. The chain carries TRBV6-5 and TRBJ1-2; perhaps TRBD1 as D (5 bases). The CDR3 is made up of 13 amino acids. Germline loops: CDR1 MNHEY, CDR2 SVGAGI. Trimming took off 9 bases at V and 7 bases at J, with 18 bases between the two ends. The CDR3 is CASLNRRGSGYTF. The CDR3 region has the DNA TGTGCCAGTCTCAATCGCCGGGGGTCTGGCTACACCTTC.

This clonotype was detected a few times. The rearrangement links TRBV24-1 to TRBJ2-7; either TRBD1 or TRBD2 may fit D (6 bases each). Germline loops: CDR1 KGHDR, CDR2 SFDVKD. This CDR3 has 15 residues. V was shortened by 5 bases and J by 5 bases, with 18 bases between the two germline ends. CDR3 protein: CATSGKGGFRNEQYF. As DNA, the CDR3 is TGTGCCACCAGTGGAAAGGGGGGATTCCGGAACGAGCAGTACTTC.

In this sample, this clonotype turned up a few times. The rearrangement links TRBV5-1 to TRBJ2-3, with TRBD2 matching over 9 bases. This CDR3 contains 15 residues. Germline trimming cut 0 bases from V and 5 bases from J; bases unmatched to any gene: 4. CDR1 is SGHRS, CDR2 YFSETQ, per germline. The DNA of the CDR3 is TGCGCCAGCAGCTTGGGCGGGGGGGCCCAAGATACGCAGTATTTT. Translated, it gives CASSLGGGAQDTQYF. The whole variable domain, filled in from reference TRBV5-1 and TRBJ2-3, reads KAGVTQTPRYLIKTRGQQVTLSCSPISGHRSVSWYQQTPGQGLQFLFEYFSETQRNKGNFPGRFSGRQFSNSRSEMNVSTLELGDSALYLCASSLGGGAQDTQYFGPGTRLTVL.

This clonotype was picked up a small number of times. The chain uses TRBV12-3 or TRBV12-4 and TRBJ2-2; the match to TRBD1 covers 8 bases. The CDR3 extends over 15 amino acids. Trimming at V came to 6 bases and at J to 1 base, leaving 4 bases not matched to a gene. The CDR3 loop reads CASRTGTGNTGELFF. CDR3 sequence (DNA): TGTGCCAGCAGGACCGGGACAGGGAACACCGGGGAGCTGTTTTTT.

This rearrangement joins TRBV7-2 to TRBJ2-1, with D uncertain. This CDR3 contains 12 residues. Trimming removed 1 base from V and 10 bases from J, with 8 bases in between. Germline assignment: CDR1 SGHTA and CDR2 FQGNSA. CDR3 DNA sequence: TGTGCCAGCAGCTTAGGCGCGAGAGAGCAGTTCTTC. This codes for CASSLGAREQFF.

This clonotype came up a few times. This sequence joins TRBV18 and TRBJ2-3; D is tentatively TRBD1 or TRBD2 (6 bases each). Per the germline V gene, CDR1 is KGHSH and CDR2 is LQKENI. The ends were cut back, 3 bases at V and 6 bases at J, with 19 bases in the middle. There are 16 residues in the CDR3. The CDR3 sequence: CASSPRKEGVRDTQYF. CDR3 nucleotide sequence: TGTGCCAGCTCACCCCGGAAGGAGGGGGTTCGGGATACGCAGTATTTT.

V usage is TRBV6-5 and J usage is TRBJ2-7; D ambiguous. The CDR3 is 13 residues long. V lost 6 bases to trimming and J lost 3 bases, with 12 bases between them. Germline loops: CDR1 MNHEY, CDR2 SVGAGI. CDR3 region: CASSISAHYEQYF. The CDR3 DNA reads as TGTGCCAGCAGCATCAGTGCCCACTACGAGCAGTACTTC.

This clonotype was observed a few times. This chain connects TRBV19 to TRBJ2-7, with unresolved D. This CDR3 spans 15 amino acids. V dropped 4 bases and J dropped 7 bases, with 20 bases sitting between them. From germline, CDR1 is LNHDA and CDR2 SQIVND (reference sequence). The CDR3 reads CASSTTGSSRAEQYF. The CDR3 DNA is TGTGCCAGTAGTACAACCGGGTCCTCCCGGGCAGAGCAGTACTTC.

This clonotype was recorded a few times. The chain joins TRBV4-3 to TRBJ2-3; unclear D gene. The V and J ends lost 1 base and 3 bases respectively, with 8 bases between them. CDR3 size: 14 residues. Germline V gives CDR1 LGHNA, CDR2 YSLEER. The CDR3 bases are TGCGCCAGCAGCCAAGTAGCCGGAACAGATACGCAGTATTTT. Translation gives CASSQVAGTDTQYF.

In its sample, this clonotype was seen many times. J is TRBJ2-5 and V is TRBV7-9; D gene unclear. The CDR3 is 13 amino acids. The germline V gene encodes CDR1 SEHNR and CDR2 FQNEAQ (reference sequence). V gave up 8 bases and J gave up 0 bases, with 10 bases separating them. CDR3 amino acids: CASGIRNQETQYF. The CDR3 nucleotides are TGTGCCAGCGGCATTCGGAACCAAGAGACCCAGTACTTC.

The chain uses TRBV18 and TRBJ2-1; 7 bases are a match to TRBD2. V was clipped by 2 bases and J by 0 bases; unmatched bases: 10. Germline V gene sequence: CDR1 KGHSH, CDR2 LQKENI. CDR3 length equals 18 residues. The DNA for the CDR3 is TGTGCCAGCTCACCAACGAGCGGGGCTTTAAGCTCCTACAATGAGCAGTTCTTC. Protein: CASSPTSGALSSYNEQFF. Drawing the rest from reference TRBV18 and TRBJ2-1, the complete variable domain is NAGVMQNPRHLVRRRGQEARLRCSPMKGHSHVYWYRQLPEEGLKFMVYLQKENIIDESGMPKERFSAEFPKEGPSILRIQQVVRGDSAAYFCASSPTSGALSSYNEQFFGPGTRLTVL.

This clonotype has a handful of counts. The chain is built from TRBV9 and TRBJ2-7; 9 bases map to TRBD2. Germline assignment: CDR1 SGDLS and CDR2 YYNGEE. The CDR3 length is 17 residues. The ends lost 4 bases at V and 1 base at J; junction bases unmatched: 12. The CDR3 nucleotides read TGTGCCAGCAGCCCTCGAGTTAGCGGGGGATCATCCTACGAGCAGTACTTC. Its translation: CASSPRVSGGSSYEQYF.

The chain has TRBV27 and TRBJ2-7; D possibly corresponds to TRBD1 (6 bases). The CDR3 is 14 amino acids. V was shortened by 7 bases and J by 5 bases, with 18 bases between the two germline ends. Looked up from germline, CDR1 is MNHEY and CDR2 is SMNVEV (reference sequence). The CDR3 spells CASTERGWGNEQYF. Written as DNA, the CDR3 is TGTGCCAGCACCGAAAGGGGGTGGGGCAACGAGCAGTACTTC.

The chain couples TRBV27 to TRBJ1-1; 9 positions match TRBD1. The V gene's germline CDR1 is MNHEY and CDR2 SMNVEV (reference sequence). J was trimmed by 7 bases and V by 6 bases; bases with no gene match: 9. This CDR3 comprises 14 residues. CDR3 loop: CASRRGTGTFEAFF. The CDR3 nucleotides are TGTGCCAGCAGGCGAGGGACAGGGACGTTTGAAGCTTTCTTT.

This clonotype showed up just a few times. The chain is built from TRBV12-3 or TRBV12-4 and TRBJ2-3; perhaps TRBD2 as D (5 bases). This CDR3 contains 17 residues. V was shortened by 6 bases and J by 6 bases, with 25 bases between the two germline ends. CDR3 bases: TGTGCCAGCAGCCGTGGCGGAGGTGGGTTTTCGGCCGATACGCAGTATTTT. Residues: CASSRGGGGFSADTQYF.